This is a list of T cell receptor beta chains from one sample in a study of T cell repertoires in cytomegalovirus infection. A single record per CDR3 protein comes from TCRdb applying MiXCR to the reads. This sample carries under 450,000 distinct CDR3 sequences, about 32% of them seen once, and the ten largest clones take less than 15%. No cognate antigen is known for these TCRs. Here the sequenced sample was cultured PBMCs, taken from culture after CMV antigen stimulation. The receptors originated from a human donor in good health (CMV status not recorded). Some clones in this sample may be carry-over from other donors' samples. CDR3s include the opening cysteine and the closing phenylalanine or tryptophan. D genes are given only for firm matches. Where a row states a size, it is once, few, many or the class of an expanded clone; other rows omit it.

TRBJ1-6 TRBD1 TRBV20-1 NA CSARRDSNNSPLHF TGCAGTGCTAGAAGGGACAGTAATAATTCACCCCTCCACTTT
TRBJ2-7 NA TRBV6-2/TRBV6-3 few CASSYSPRDGYEQYF TGTGCCAGCAGTTACTCGCCCCGGGACGGCTACGAGCAGTACTTC
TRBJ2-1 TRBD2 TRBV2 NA CASSELLAGYYNEQFF TGTGCCAGCAGTGAACTTCTAGCGGGGTACTACAATGAGCAGTTCTTC
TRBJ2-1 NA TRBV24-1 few CATSGPGQSVEEFF TGTGCCACCAGTGGTCCGGGACAATCGGTAGAGGAGTTCTTC
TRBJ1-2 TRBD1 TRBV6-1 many CASSAATGGYNGYTF TGTGCCAGCAGTGCGGCGACAGGGGGGTATAATGGCTACACCTTC
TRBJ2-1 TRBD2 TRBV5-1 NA CASPTIAGGPRYNEQFF TGCGCCAGCCCCACTATAGCGGGAGGGCCGCGGTACAATGAGCAGTTCTTC
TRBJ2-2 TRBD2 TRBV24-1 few CATSDSGLGGIGELFF TGTGCCACCAGTGATAGTGGACTAGGCGGGATCGGGGAGCTGTTTTTT
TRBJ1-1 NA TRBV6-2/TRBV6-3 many CASSRTDRTEAFF TGTGCCAGCAGTAGGACAGACCGCACTGAAGCTTTCTTT
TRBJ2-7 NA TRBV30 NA CAWSGAGPEQYF TGTGCCTGGAGTGGAGCCGGACCCGAGCAGTACTTC
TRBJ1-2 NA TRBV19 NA CASSVGQSWRGGYTF TGTGCCAGTAGTGTCGGACAATCGTGGAGAGGCGGCTACACCTTC
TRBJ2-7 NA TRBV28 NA CASSLEGLGHYEQYF TGTGCCAGCAGTTTAGAGGGCCTGGGCCACTACGAGCAGTACTTC
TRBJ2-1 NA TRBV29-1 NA CSVILPHNEQFF TGCAGCGTTATTCTTCCCCACAATGAGCAGTTCTTC
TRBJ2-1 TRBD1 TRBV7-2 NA CARRLLRGRYNEQFF TGTGCCCGCCGCTTACTGAGGGGGCGGTACAATGAGCAGTTCTTC
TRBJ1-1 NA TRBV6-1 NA CASSPVQSYTEAFF TGTGCCAGCAGCCCCGTGCAGTCCTACACTGAAGCTTTCTTT
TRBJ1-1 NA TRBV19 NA CASTLGWRSRTEAFF TGTGCCAGTACCCTTGGGTGGCGATCCAGAACTGAAGCTTTCTTT
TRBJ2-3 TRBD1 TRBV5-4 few CASSPGGIDTDTQYF TGTGCCAGCAGTCCAGGGGGAATCGACACAGATACGCAGTATTTT
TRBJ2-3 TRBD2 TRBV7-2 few CASSLTSLAGAYTQYF TGTGCCAGCAGCCTAACAAGTCTAGCGGGAGCGTATACGCAGTATTTT
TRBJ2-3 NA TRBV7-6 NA CASSPRSRGPADTQYF TGTGCCAGCAGCCCGCGGTCAAGGGGCCCTGCAGATACGCAGTATTTT
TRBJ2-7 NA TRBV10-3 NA CATGTESYEQYF TGTGCCACCGGAACGGAATCCTACGAGCAGTACTTC
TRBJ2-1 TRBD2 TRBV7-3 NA CASSFVQAGVNEQFF TGTGCCAGCAGCTTCGTCCAAGCGGGAGTGAATGAGCAGTTCTTC
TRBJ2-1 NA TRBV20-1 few CSAGFGSSYNEQFF TGCAGTGCTGGATTTGGAAGCTCCTACAATGAGCAGTTCTTC
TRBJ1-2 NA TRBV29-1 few CSVEDFTGSGYTF TGCAGCGTTGAAGATTTTACAGGGAGTGGCTACACCTTC
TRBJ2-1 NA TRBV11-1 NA CASSLPQSSEQFF TGTGCCAGCAGCTTACCGCAAAGCAGTGAGCAGTTCTTC
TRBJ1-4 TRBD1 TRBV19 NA CASNDGTGGPKLFF TGTGCCAGTAACGACGGGACAGGGGGCCCTAAACTGTTTTTT
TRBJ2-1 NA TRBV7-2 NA CASSAMVPRLGEQFF TGTGCCAGCAGCGCCATGGTCCCTCGGTTGGGTGAGCAGTTCTTC
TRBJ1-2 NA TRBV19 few CASSTLGRQNYGYTF TGTGCCAGTAGTACCTTGGGACGGCAGAACTATGGCTACACCTTC
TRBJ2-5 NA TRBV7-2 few CASSPGAGFPPETQYF TGTGCCAGCAGCCCGGGGGCGGGATTCCCACCTGAGACCCAGTACTTC
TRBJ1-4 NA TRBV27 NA CASSQQGHAGEKLFF TGTGCCAGCAGTCAACAGGGCCACGCGGGTGAAAAACTGTTTTTT
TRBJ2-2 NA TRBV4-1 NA CASSPLDLNTGELFF TGCGCCAGCAGCCCGCTCGACTTGAACACCGGGGAGCTGTTTTTT
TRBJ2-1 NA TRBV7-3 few CASRLDGSSYNEQFF TGTGCCAGCAGGCTGGACGGGAGCTCCTACAATGAGCAGTTCTTC
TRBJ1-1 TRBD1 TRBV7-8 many CASSPGGTEAFF TGTGCCAGCAGTCCAGGGGGCACTGAAGCTTTCTTT
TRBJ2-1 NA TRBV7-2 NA CASSLLGNNEQFF TGTGCCAGCAGCTTACTTGGGAACAATGAGCAGTTCTTC
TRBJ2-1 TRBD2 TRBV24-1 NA CATRGLAGAGEQFF TGTGCCACCAGAGGACTAGCGGGAGCAGGTGAGCAGTTCTTC
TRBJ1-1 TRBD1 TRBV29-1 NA CSVHLQGARTEAFF TGCAGCGTCCACCTACAGGGGGCTCGCACTGAAGCTTTCTTT
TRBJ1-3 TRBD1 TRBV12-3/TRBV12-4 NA CASRKQGGSNTIYF TGTGCCAGCAGGAAACAGGGGGGAAGTAACACCATATATTTT
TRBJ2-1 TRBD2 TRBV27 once CASSSETSGSHNEQFF TGTGCCAGCAGTTCAGAGACTAGCGGGAGCCACAATGAGCAGTTCTTC
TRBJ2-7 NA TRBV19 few CASSIDGSSVGYEQYF TGTGCCAGTAGTATAGATGGTTCGTCGGTGGGCTACGAGCAGTACTTC
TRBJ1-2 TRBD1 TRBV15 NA CATSRDRGSGYTF TGTGCCACCAGCAGGGACAGGGGTTCGGGCTACACCTTC
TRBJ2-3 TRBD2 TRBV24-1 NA CATSDRTSAIDTQYF TGTGCCACCAGTGACCGGACTAGCGCGATAGATACGCAGTATTTT
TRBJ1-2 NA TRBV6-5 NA CASSYSSLGRGDNNYGYTF TGTGCCAGCAGTTACTCTTCCTTGGGTAGGGGAGACAATAACTATGGCTACACCTTC
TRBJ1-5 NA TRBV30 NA CAWSRGAEQPQHF TGTGCCTGGAGCAGGGGCGCAGAACAGCCCCAGCATTTT
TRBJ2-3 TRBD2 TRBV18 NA CASSPLALAGEDTQYF TGTGCCAGCTCACCCCTCGCACTAGCGGGAGAAGATACGCAGTATTTT
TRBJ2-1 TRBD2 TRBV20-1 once CSARGWGLAGGSRYNEQFF TGCAGTGCTAGAGGGTGGGGGCTAGCGGGAGGGAGCCGCTACAATGAGCAGTTCTTC
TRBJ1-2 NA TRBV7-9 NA CASSPDSLNYGYTF TGTGCCAGCAGCCCGGACAGTCTTAACTATGGCTACACCTTC
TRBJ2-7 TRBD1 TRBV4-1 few CASSQATGNYEQYF TGCGCCAGCAGCCAAGCGACAGGGAACTACGAGCAGTACTTC
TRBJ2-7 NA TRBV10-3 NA CAISESEKGSYEQYF TGTGCCATCAGTGAGTCGGAGAAGGGGTCCTACGAGCAGTACTTC
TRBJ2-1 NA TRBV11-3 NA CASSLYPRDVLFYNEQFF TGTGCCAGCAGCTTATACCCCCGGGACGTCCTTTTCTACAATGAGCAGTTCTTC
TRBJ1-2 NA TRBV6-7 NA CASSLLDGAHYGYTF TGTGCCAGCAGCCTACTCGACGGGGCCCACTATGGCTACACCTTC
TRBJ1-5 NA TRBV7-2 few CASSLEPGVAQPQHF TGTGCCAGCAGCTTAGAACCAGGCGTGGCTCAGCCCCAGCATTTT
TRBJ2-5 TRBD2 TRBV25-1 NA CASSPASGGVQETQYF TGTGCCAGCAGTCCGGCTAGCGGAGGGGTACAAGAGACCCAGTACTTC
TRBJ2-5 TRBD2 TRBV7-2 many CASSLAVAGGETQYF TGTGCCAGCAGCTTAGCGGTGGCGGGAGGAGAGACCCAGTACTTC
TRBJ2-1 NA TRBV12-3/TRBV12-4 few CASRPGRRGEQFF TGTGCCAGCAGACCGGGACGGAGAGGTGAGCAGTTCTTC
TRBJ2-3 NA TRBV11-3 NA CASSHDGDTDTQYF TGTGCCAGCAGTCACGACGGGGACACAGATACGCAGTATTTT
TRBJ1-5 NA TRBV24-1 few CATSDTGLDSNQPQHF TGTGCCACCAGCGACACAGGGCTCGATAGCAATCAGCCCCAGCATTTT
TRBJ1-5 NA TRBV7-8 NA CASSHTGAGTGWQPQHF TGTGCCAGCAGCCACACAGGAGCCGGGACGGGTTGGCAGCCCCAGCATTTT
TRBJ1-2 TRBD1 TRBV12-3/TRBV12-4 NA CASSLRGQPTYGYTF TGTGCCAGCAGTTTAAGGGGACAGCCTACTTATGGCTACACCTTC
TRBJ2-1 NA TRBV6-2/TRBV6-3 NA CASTGALFGNEQFF TGTGCCAGCACGGGAGCCCTTTTTGGGAATGAGCAGTTCTTC
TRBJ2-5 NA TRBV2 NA CASSERMTLETQYF TGTGCCAGCAGTGAAAGGATGACCTTGGAGACCCAGTACTTC
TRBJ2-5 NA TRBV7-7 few CASSPGEIASETQYF TGTGCTAGCAGCCCCGGGGAGATCGCTTCGGAGACCCAGTACTTC